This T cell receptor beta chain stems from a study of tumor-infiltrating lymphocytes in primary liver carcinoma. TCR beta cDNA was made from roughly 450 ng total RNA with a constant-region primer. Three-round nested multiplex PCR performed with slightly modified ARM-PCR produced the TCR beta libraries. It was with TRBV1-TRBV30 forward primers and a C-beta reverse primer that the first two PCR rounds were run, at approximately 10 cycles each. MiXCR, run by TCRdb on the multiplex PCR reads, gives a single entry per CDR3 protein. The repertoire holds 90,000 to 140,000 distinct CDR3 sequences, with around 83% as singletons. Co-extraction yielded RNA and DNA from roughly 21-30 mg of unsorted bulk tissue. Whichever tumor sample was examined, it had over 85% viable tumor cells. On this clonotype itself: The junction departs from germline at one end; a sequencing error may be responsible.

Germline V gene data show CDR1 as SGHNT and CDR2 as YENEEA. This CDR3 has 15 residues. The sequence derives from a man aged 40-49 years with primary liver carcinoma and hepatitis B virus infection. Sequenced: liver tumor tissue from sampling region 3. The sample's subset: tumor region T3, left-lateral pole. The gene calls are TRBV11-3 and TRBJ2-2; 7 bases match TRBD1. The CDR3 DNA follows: TGTGCCAGCAGCTTAGCGAGAGGGGGCACCGGGGAGCTGTTGTTT. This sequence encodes CASSLARGGTGELLF. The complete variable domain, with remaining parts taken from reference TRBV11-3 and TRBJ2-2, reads EAGVVQSPRYKIIEKKQPVAFWCNPISGHNTLYWYLQNLGQGPELLIRYENEEAVDDSQLPKDRFSAERLKGVDSTLKIQPAELGDSAVYLCASSLARGGTGELLFGEGSRLTVL.